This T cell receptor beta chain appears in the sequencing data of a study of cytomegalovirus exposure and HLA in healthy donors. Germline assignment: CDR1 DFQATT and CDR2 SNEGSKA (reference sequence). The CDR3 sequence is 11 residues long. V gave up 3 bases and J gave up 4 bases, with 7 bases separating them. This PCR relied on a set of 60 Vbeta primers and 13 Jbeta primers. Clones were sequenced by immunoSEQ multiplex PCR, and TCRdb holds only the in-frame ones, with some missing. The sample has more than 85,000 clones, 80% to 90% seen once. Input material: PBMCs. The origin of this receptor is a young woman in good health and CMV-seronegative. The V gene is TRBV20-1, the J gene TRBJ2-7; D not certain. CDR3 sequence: CSASRGYEQYF. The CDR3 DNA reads TGCAGTGCTAGTCGCGGATACGAGCAGTACTTC.